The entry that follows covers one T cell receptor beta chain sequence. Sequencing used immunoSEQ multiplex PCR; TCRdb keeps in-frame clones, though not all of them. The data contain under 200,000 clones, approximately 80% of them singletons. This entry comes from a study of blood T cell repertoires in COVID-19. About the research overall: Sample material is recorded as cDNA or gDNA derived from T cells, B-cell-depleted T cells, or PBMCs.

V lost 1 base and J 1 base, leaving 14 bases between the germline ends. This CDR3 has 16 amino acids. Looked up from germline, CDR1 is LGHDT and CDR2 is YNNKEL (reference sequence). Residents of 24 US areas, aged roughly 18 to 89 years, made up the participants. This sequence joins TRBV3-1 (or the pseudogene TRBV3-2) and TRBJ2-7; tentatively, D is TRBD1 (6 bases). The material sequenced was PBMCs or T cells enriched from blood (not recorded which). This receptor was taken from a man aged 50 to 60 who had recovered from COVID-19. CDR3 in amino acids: CASSQAGTSFSYEQYF. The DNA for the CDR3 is TGTGCCAGCAGCCAAGCCGGGACATCCTTTTCCTACGAGCAGTACTTC.